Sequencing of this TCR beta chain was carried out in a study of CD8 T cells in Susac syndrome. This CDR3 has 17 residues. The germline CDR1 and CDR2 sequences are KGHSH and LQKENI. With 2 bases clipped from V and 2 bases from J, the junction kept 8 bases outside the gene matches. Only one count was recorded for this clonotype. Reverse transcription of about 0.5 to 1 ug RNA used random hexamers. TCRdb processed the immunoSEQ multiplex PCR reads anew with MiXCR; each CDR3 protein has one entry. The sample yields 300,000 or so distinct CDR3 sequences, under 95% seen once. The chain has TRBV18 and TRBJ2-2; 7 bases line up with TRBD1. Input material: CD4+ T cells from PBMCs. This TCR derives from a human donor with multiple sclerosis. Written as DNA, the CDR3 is TGTGCCAGCTCACCAAAGGGGGCCCCCTTTAACACCGGGGAGCTGTTTTTT. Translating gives CASSPKGAPFNTGELFF. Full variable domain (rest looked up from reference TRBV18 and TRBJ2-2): NAGVMQNPRHLVRRRGQEARLRCSPMKGHSHVYWYRQLPEEGLKFMVYLQKENIIDESGMPKERFSAEFPKEGPSILRIQQVVRGDSAAYFCASSPKGAPFNTGELFFGEGSRLTVL.